A selection of T cell receptor beta chains follows, all from one sample in a study of T cell repertoires in cytomegalovirus infection. TCRdb analysed the reads with MiXCR anew, one entry per CDR3 protein. The table has about 180,000 distinct CDR3 sequences, around 15% seen once; the top ten hold about a quarter. The sequenced sample consisted of PBMCs. The receptors were gathered from a human donor in good health (CMV status not recorded). Some clones in this sample may be carry-over from other donors' samples. CDR3s include the opening cysteine and the closing phenylalanine or tryptophan. D genes are given only for firm matches. For some rows the clone size is stated as once, few or many, or as a class when expanded; others skip it.

TRBV11-3	TRBJ2-2	.	11	.	TGTGCCAGCAGCTCTTCGGGGGAGCTGTTTTTT	CASSSSGELFF
TRBV7-9	TRBJ2-7	TRBD2	12	many	TGTGCCAGCATGACTAGCGTCTACGAGCAGTACTTC	CASMTSVYEQYF
TRBV5-1	TRBJ1-6	TRBD1	14	many	TGCGCCAGCAGCCTCCGGGACAGGGGATCACCCCTCCACTTT	CASSLRDRGSPLHF
TRBV5-1	TRBJ2-7	.	15	many	TGCGCCAGCAGCTTGGCCGTCCTCGGCAGCTACGAGCAGTACTTC	CASSLAVLGSYEQYF
TRBV7-2	TRBJ1-5	.	15	many	TGTGCCAGCAGCCCGCGAGGTCAGAGCAATCAGCCCCAGCATTTT	CASSPRGQSNQPQHF
TRBV10-1	TRBJ2-3	TRBD2	14	once	TGCGCCAGCAGTGGACTAGCGGCCACAGATACGCAGTATTTT	CASSGLAATDTQYF
TRBV6-6	TRBJ1-6	.	16	.	TGTGCCAGCAGTTCCAGGGGCGGGTCCTATAATTCACCCCTCCACTTT	CASSSRGGSYNSPLHF
TRBV6-1	TRBJ1-1	.	13	many	TGTGCCAGCAGTGAGCAGACCCGCACTGAAGCTTTCTTT	CASSEQTRTEAFF
TRBV28	TRBJ2-7	.	15	few	TGTGCCAGCAGTTTAGGCCAGGGGAAATACTACGAGCAGTACTTC	CASSLGQGKYYEQYF
TRBV29-1	TRBJ1-2	.	9	few	TGCAGCGTTGATCTTCCCTACACCTTC	CSVDLPYTF
TRBV20-1	TRBJ2-5	.	14	.	TGCAGTGCTAGCAACCTAGGGACCGATGGGACCCAGTACTTC	CSASNLGTDGTQYF